Following are 27 T cell receptor beta chains from one sample sequenced in a study of T cells in Graves' hyperthyroidism and ophthalmopathy. The CDR3 regions of TCR beta were amplified from RNA transcripts. The HTBI primer set drove a first-round RT-PCR of the TCR CDR3. TCRdb re-called the multiplex PCR reads with MiXCR, one entry per CDR3 protein. Altogether hundreds of thousands of distinct CDR3 sequences are present, less than 25% being singletons, with the ten largest covering roughly 30%. The specimen was blood. Every receptor here comes from a man aged 25 to 45 with Graves' ophthalmopathy.

The chain joins TRBV6-1 to TRBJ1-4; tentative D call: TRBD1 (6 bases). CDR1 MNHNS and CDR2 SASEGT come from the germline V gene. There are 16 residues in the CDR3. Trimming removed 6 bases from V and 7 bases from J, with 21 bases in between. CDR3 bases: TGTGCCAGCAGCCCGGCCCCTCCACCAGGGGCTGAAAAACTGTTTTTT. Translation: CASSPAPPPGAEKLFF.

This clonotype was observed a few times. The genes are TRBV14 and TRBJ2-7, with D perhaps matching TRBD1 or TRBD2 (5 bases each). CDR1 is SGHDN and CDR2 is FVKESK in the germline V gene. V lost 0 bases to trimming and J lost 10 bases, with 16 bases between them. This CDR3 has 14 amino acids. For the CDR3, the DNA is TGTGCCAGCAGCCAAGAAGGACTGGGGGTTGAACAGTACTTC. Protein sequence: CASSQEGLGVEQYF.

Concerning this clonotype itself: A single base separates this from a much larger clone, so it may be a read error. V gene TRBV7-2 combines with J gene TRBJ2-5; 10 nucleotides line up with TRBD1. The J call is in doubt because the DNA end fits TRBJ2-1 better. CDR3 length equals 16 residues. CDR1 is SGHTA, CDR2 FQGNSA, per germline. DNA of the CDR3: TGTGCCAGCAGCAACTACCGGGACAGGGGAGGCGGGACCCAGTTCTTC. Residues: CASSNYRDRGGGTQFF.

This chain connects TRBV25-1 to TRBJ2-2; 11 bases align to TRBD2. This CDR3 is 15 amino acids long. The J segment lost 5 bases and the V segment lost 4 bases, leaving 3 bases of the junction unmatched. Looked up from germline, CDR1 is MGHDK and CDR2 is SYGVNS. CDR3 bases: TGTGCCAGCAGTGTAGCGGGAGGGGGGACCGGGGAGCTGTTTTTT. Translated, it gives CASSVAGGGTGELFF.

Concerning this clonotype: This sequence may be a read error, since a much larger clone differs from it by one base. The CDR3 carries no conserved terminal phenylalanine or tryptophan, so it likely arises from a read error. This chain uses TRBV12-3 or TRBV12-4 with TRBJ2-3, with D possibly matching TRBD2 (5 bases). The V end lost 3 bases, the J end lost 1 base, and 17 bases lay between the germline ends. The CDR3 is 17 residues long. Written as DNA, the CDR3 is TGTGCCAGCAGTTTTGACGGGGTGAACGTGGGCACAGATACGCAGTATTAT. This codes for CASSFDGVNVGTDTQYY.

This clonotype occurred a few times. The chain links TRBV5-5 to TRBJ1-6; 8 bases fit TRBD1. The CDR3 length is 16 residues. V shed 0 bases, J shed 6 bases, and the junction held 5 bases outside the gene matches. CDR1 SGHKS and CDR2 YYEKEE come from the germline V gene (reference sequence). CDR3 nucleotides: TGTGCCAGCAGCTTGGGGGGCAGGGGGCCTAATTCACCCCTCCACTTT. Its protein is CASSLGGRGPNSPLHF.

This clonotype has a single count. The chain combines TRBV10-3 with TRBJ1-2, with TRBD1 identical over 8 bases. This CDR3 is built from 14 residues. J gave up 5 bases and V 8 bases, and 10 bases lay outside the gene matches. Germline CDR1 and CDR2: ENHRY and SYGVKD. The CDR3 reads CAIGTGQEVYGYTF. CDR3 sequence (DNA): TGTGCCATCGGTACGGGACAGGAGGTTTATGGCTACACCTTC.

This clonotype was picked up one time. The chain carries TRBV20-1 and TRBJ2-4; D uncertain. The V gene's germline CDR1 is DFQATT and CDR2 SNEGSKA (reference sequence). Deletions cut 2 bases from V and 7 bases from J, with 6 bases between. The CDR3 has 11 amino acids. In DNA form, the CDR3 reads TGCAGTGCTAGACAAGGCAACATTCAGTACTTC. Translating gives CSARQGNIQYF.

The rearrangement uses TRBV29-1 and TRBJ2-1; D gene ambiguous. The CDR3 loop spans 11 amino acids. With 5 bases removed from V and 6 bases from J, the gap between germline ends came to 8 bases. Germline CDR1 reads SQVTM; CDR2 reads ANQGSEA. CDR3: CSVCPGNEQFF. The CDR3, as DNA: TGCAGCGTTTGCCCGGGCAATGAGCAGTTCTTC.

This clonotype was counted only a few times. This rearrangement joins TRBV30 to TRBJ2-7; D remains unclear. Germline CDR1 and CDR2: GTSNPN and SVGIG (reference sequence). Trimming stripped 1 base from V and 2 bases from J, with 6 bases between. There are 12 residues in the CDR3. The CDR3 DNA reads as TGTGCCTGGAGTGATAGTCCCTACGAGCAGTACTTC. Translation gives CAWSDSPYEQYF.

The rearrangement links TRBV6-2 or TRBV6-3 to TRBJ2-1; 9 positions agree with TRBD1. Germline V gene lookup returns CDR1 MNHEY and CDR2 SVGEGT. The V and J ends lost 7 bases and 7 bases, in that order; junction bases with no gene match: 14. The CDR3 runs to 16 residues. The CDR3 protein is CASTSGWTGDVNEQFF. The DNA for the CDR3 is TGTGCCAGCACGTCAGGTTGGACAGGGGATGTGAATGAGCAGTTCTTC.

The count of this clonotype is one. The genes are TRBV30 and TRBJ1-5, with 7 bases identical to TRBD1. The CDR3 runs 14 residues. CDR1 GTSNPN and CDR2 SVGIG come from the germline V gene (reference sequence). The ends lost 0 bases at V and 6 bases at J; junction bases unmatched: 5. The CDR3 bases are TGTGCCTGGAGTGTAACAGGGGAGGGTCAGCCCCAGCATTTT. This translates into CAWSVTGEGQPQHF.

The chain combines TRBV20-1 with TRBJ1-4; tentative D call: TRBD1 (5 bases). The ends were cut back, 1 base at V and 0 bases at J, with 12 bases in the middle. The CDR3 sequence is 16 residues long. The V gene's germline CDR1 is DFQATT and CDR2 SNEGSKA (reference sequence). The CDR3 region is CSARGRDSATNEKLFF. CDR3 coding DNA: TGCAGTGCTAGAGGAAGGGACTCCGCAACTAATGAAAAACTGTTTTTT.

The V gene is TRBV13, the J gene TRBJ2-1, with D unresolved. CDR3 length equals 12 residues. V lost 3 bases to trimming and J lost 5 bases, with 5 bases between them. The germline gives CDR1 PRHDT, CDR2 FYEKMQ (reference sequence). CDR3 in DNA: TGTGCCAGCAGCTTCTTCAACAATGAGCAGTTCTTC. Protein: CASSFFNNEQFF.

This clonotype was detected many times. The chain is built from TRBV12-3 or TRBV12-4 and TRBJ2-1, with 9 bases fitting TRBD1. V was pared by 2 bases and J by 7 bases, with 6 bases of the junction left unmatched. The CDR3 is made up of 15 amino acids. The CDR3 reads CASSLSGQGGNEQFF. CDR3 coding DNA: TGTGCCAGCAGTTTATCGGGACAGGGAGGGAATGAGCAGTTCTTC.

This rearrangement joins TRBV20-1 to TRBJ1-1; D may be TRBD1 (6 bases). There are 13 residues in the CDR3. Germline loops: CDR1 DFQATT, CDR2 SNEGSKA (reference sequence). V gave up 5 bases and J gave up 4 bases, with 14 bases separating them. The CDR3 DNA sequence: TGCAGTGCTGAGGGGGGGGGGGGCACTGAAGCTTTCTTT. It specifies CSAEGGGGTEAFF.

This clonotype appeared a few times. V is TRBV24-1 and J is TRBJ2-2; D unclear. The CDR3 sequence is 13 residues long. Germline V gene lookup returns CDR1 KGHDR and CDR2 SFDVKD. Between the trimmed V and J ends, which lost 3 bases and 6 bases, there was a span of 7 bases. CDR3 loop: CATSDPTAGELFF. The CDR3 coding sequence is TGTGCCACCAGTGATCCTACGGCCGGGGAGCTGTTTTTT.

This clonotype was recorded many times. CDR3 amino acids: CASSFRQGSTEAFF. In nucleotides, the CDR3 is TGTGCCAGCAGCTTCCGACAGGGTAGTACTGAAGCTTTCTTT. The gene calls are TRBV7-2 and TRBJ1-1, with 7 bases fitting TRBD1. V was pared by 3 bases and J by 5 bases, with 6 bases of the junction left unmatched. The CDR3 covers 14 residues. The germline V gene encodes CDR1 SGHTA and CDR2 FQGNSA.

The V gene is TRBV7-9, the J gene TRBJ2-7; D uncertain. Germline CDR1 SEHNR, CDR2 FQNEAQ (reference sequence). Trimming shortened V by 4 bases and J by 5 bases, and 9 bases separated the two germline ends. The CDR3 extends over 12 amino acids. The CDR3 spells CASSYAPDEQYF. The DNA for the CDR3 is TGTGCCAGCAGCTACGCTCCGGACGAGCAGTACTTC. The full variable domain, completed using reference TRBV7-9 and TRBJ2-7, is DTGVSQNPRHKITKRGQNVTFRCDPISEHNRLYWYRQTLGQGPEFLTYFQNEAQLEKSRLLSDRFSAERPKGSFSTLEIQRTEQGDSAMYLCASSYAPDEQYFGPGTRLTVT.

The genes are TRBV6-1 and TRBJ2-7; 8 positions match TRBD1. V shed 4 bases and J 8 bases; nucleotides not matched to a gene: 13. Germline CDR1 and CDR2: MNHNS and SASEGT. The CDR3 extends over 15 amino acids. CDR3 loop: CASSVSDRAVYKQYF. In nucleotides, the CDR3 is TGTGCCAGCAGTGTATCGGACAGGGCAGTTTACAAGCAGTACTTC.

This clonotype has a handful of counts. This chain joins TRBV7-9 and TRBJ2-2; 9 bases match TRBD2. Germline assignment: CDR1 SEHNR and CDR2 FQNEAQ (reference sequence). The V gene end was trimmed by 5 bases and the J gene end by 7 bases; junction bases not matched to a gene: 8. The CDR3 loop spans 15 amino acids. CDR3 bases: TGTGCCAGCAGCCCCCCTCGAGCGGGAGGCGGGGAGCTGTTTTTT. Its protein is CASSPPRAGGGELFF.

V usage is TRBV27 and J usage is TRBJ1-2, with D maybe TRBD1 (6 bases). V lost 5 bases and J lost 7, with 14 bases in between. Germline CDR1 MNHEY, CDR2 SMNVEV (reference sequence). The CDR3 contains 13 residues. The CDR3: CASSANRDGGYTF. CDR3 DNA: TGTGCCAGCAGTGCGAACAGGGATGGTGGCTACACCTTC.

This clonotype occurred a few times. The chain carries TRBV5-5 and TRBJ2-2, with 11 bases fitting TRBD1. The germline V gene has CDR1 SGHKS and CDR2 YYEKEE (reference sequence). With 3 bases clipped from V and 6 bases from J, the junction kept 16 bases outside the gene matches. This CDR3 comprises 19 residues. CDR3 nucleotide sequence: TGTGCCAGCAGCTCACAGCATCTTAGGACAGGGGGCGCCCCCGGGGAGCTGTTTTTT. Translating it yields CASSSQHLRTGGAPGELFF.

This chain uses TRBV6-1 with TRBJ2-1; D might be TRBD1 or TRBD2, each matching 6 bases. The ends were cut back, 6 bases at V and 1 base at J, with 16 bases in the middle. The length of the CDR3 is 16 residues. Per the germline V gene, CDR1 is MNHNS and CDR2 is SASEGT. The CDR3 sequence: CASRRGLGASYNEQFF. In DNA form, the CDR3 reads TGTGCCAGCAGGAGGGGACTGGGGGCTTCCTACAATGAGCAGTTCTTC.

The chain joins TRBV2 to TRBJ1-2, with 8 bases matching TRBD1. Germline V CDR1 and CDR2: SNHLY, FYNNEI. Germline trimming cut 7 bases from V and 4 bases from J; bases unmatched to any gene: 5. The CDR3 runs to 13 residues. The CDR3 loop reads CASMDREGYGYTF. Here the CDR3 DNA reads TGTGCCAGCATGGACAGGGAGGGCTATGGCTACACCTTC.

In regard to this clonotype: This may stem from a read error, because a much larger clone lies one nucleotide away. The CDR3 here is CASSFQAGGYNGQFF. CDR3 sequence (DNA): TGTGCCAGCAGCTTCCAAGCGGGAGGCTACAATGGGCAGTTCTTC. The V call is TRBV11-2, the J call TRBJ2-1; 9 bases match TRBD2. CDR1 is SGHAT and CDR2 is FQNNGV in the germline V gene. The CDR3 consists of 15 residues.

The V call is TRBV27, the J call TRBJ2-7, with D perhaps assigned TRBD1 or TRBD2 (7 bases each). V was cut by 5 bases and J by 5 bases, with 16 bases left in between. The CDR3 covers 14 residues. Germline loops: CDR1 MNHEY, CDR2 SMNVEV (reference sequence). CDR3 loop: CASSPRSGGDEQYF. CDR3 bases: TGTGCCAGCAGTCCTCGCTCAGGGGGGGACGAGCAGTACTTC.